This record concerns one T cell receptor beta chain sequence. The clone's antigen remains unknown. No clone much larger than this one lies a single base away; base qualities are absent. The germline V gene (reference sequence) yields GTSNPN for CDR1 and SVGIG for CDR2. V and J are truncated by 1 base and 2 bases respectively, leaving an intervening sequence of 5 bases. From its cysteine to its phenylalanine, the CDR3 spans 12 amino acids. Here the CDR3 DNA is all that survives: 36 bases in frame from base 1. This sample was included in a study of PD-L1 blockade in urothelial cancer (TCRdb year 2017). The study in broad terms: All patients started therapy in the mid-2010s and received atezolizumab 1,200 mg intravenously every 3 weeks. About nine tenths of the roughly 29 patients were males with bladder-origin urothelial cancer, and 18 of 29 reported a prior smoking history. An ECOG performance status of 0 or 1 was recorded for the patients, and 0 to 3 prior chemotherapy regimens had been received by the patients. Blood samples were analyzed at 3 weeks after treatment start (second dose) and at 6 weeks after treatment start. Blood samples yielded a median of approximately 150,000 T cells and tens of thousands of unique TCRs, with median clonality approximately 0.08. Somatic, immune and clinical correlates of response to PD-L1 blockade with atezolizumab in urothelial cancer were the focus of an exploratory multi-omic analysis. Pretreatment tumor samples, along with matched peripheral blood collected serially before and after atezolizumab treatment, underwent TCR sequencing. Durable clinical benefit was defined as a progression-free survival longer than 6 months, and TCR features were additionally tested against progression-free survival and overall survival. In the same patients who had TCR sequencing, pretreatment tumors also underwent whole exome sequencing and RNA sequencing. Durable clinical benefit was achieved by nine patients and was not achieved by 20 patients. Pretreatment blood TCR-seq was available for about 27 patients, at least one posttreatment blood collection was obtained for around 25 patients, and tumor TCR-seq was available for around 25 patients. Findings and caveats that apply to the study as a whole: At 3 weeks after the start of treatment, tumor-associated TCR clones in peripheral blood had expanded more in patients with durable benefit (n ≈ 24, p = 0.022). A pretreatment peripheral blood TCR clonality below the median was linked to improved progression-free and overall survival. Because the sample size was small (n ≈ 27) and many exploratory analyses were performed, the results are intended to be hypothesis-generating.

Synthetic TCR analog templates were spiked into each PCR to estimate absolute template abundance from read counts. The immunoSEQ assay was used to amplify TCRbeta CDR3 regions from genomic DNA with bias-controlled V and J gene primers. Sequencing of rearranged TCRbeta segments was done at approximately 20X coverage. In the source study's methods: Sequencing errors were corrected by clustering, and CDR3s were annotated against IMGT so that V, D and J genes could be assigned. Only productive TCRbeta rearrangements were used in downstream analyses, excluding out-of-frame or stop-codon sequences. Clonality was calculated as one minus the Shannon entropy normalized by the log of the number of unique productive sequences. Fisher's exact test with Benjamini-Hochberg correction, using a cutoff of adjusted p below 0.01, was how clones that differed between time points or between blood and tumor were identified. Drawn from immuneACCESS, this table holds only the in-frame rearrangements with V and J called that TCRdb kept. Clones are partly lost; checked studies trace under half to an unresolved V gene and leave the rest unexplained. D and trimming come from the DNA, and the V and J calls and clone size come from that table. Across this sample there are approximately 83,000 clones, with roughly 83% seen only once. The ten top clones hold under 10% of the sample.

This specimen's time point label, interpreted: peripheral blood 6 weeks after treatment start. The cohort included roughly 29 patients with locally advanced or metastatic urothelial carcinoma who were treated at Memorial Sloan Kettering on a trial protocol. Peripheral blood mononuclear cells were collected from each patient pretreatment and during treatment, giving between 1 and 8 total time points per patient. The Qiagen DNeasy Blood extraction kit was used to purify genomic DNA from total PBMCs and tumor samples. PBMCs were collected pretreatment and during treatment, and were isolated and stored as previously described.

The clonotype originates from a man aged 70-80 years with urothelial cancer. The chain was built from TRBV30 and TRBJ1-2; the D gene cannot be named for sure. The sequences come from PBMCs, collected around atezolizumab (anti-PD-L1) treatment. The bases are TGTGCCTGGAGTGGAGAAAACTATGGCTACACCTTC. The encoded protein is CAWSGENYGYTF.